This TCR beta chain was sequenced for a study of T cell responses to AZD1222 COVID-19 vaccine. J lost 3 bases, V lost 2 bases, and 2 bases had no gene match. Germline CDR1 is SGDLS and CDR2 is YYNGEE. CDR3 size: 14 residues. Clones were sequenced by immunoSEQ multiplex PCR, and TCRdb holds only the in-frame ones, with some missing. The sample contains 75,000 to 100,000 clones, just over 85% of which appear only once. This specimen was peripheral blood, taken on day 0 of MenACWY control vaccination. This TCR was recovered from an adult in good health. The rearrangement uses TRBV9 and TRBJ2-1; 7 bases map to TRBD2. CDR3 nucleotides: TGTGCCAGCAGCGTTTCGGGGGGCTACAATGAGCAGTTCTTC. Its translation: CASSVSGGYNEQFF.